Below, 24 T cell receptor beta chains from the same sample are listed, as sequenced in a study of neurological immune-mediated disorders. TCRdb analysed the 5' RACE reads with MiXCR anew, one entry per CDR3 protein. The table records approximately 25,000 distinct CDR3 sequences, 20% to 25% of them present only once. The sequenced sample was PBMCs. The receptors here all came from a woman in her sixties in good health.

This clonotype occurred many times. The chain uses TRBV10-3 and TRBJ2-1, with 13 bases lining up with TRBD2. Germline V gene sequence: CDR1 ENHRY, CDR2 SYGVKD. This CDR3 contains 13 residues. Germline trimming cut 10 bases from V and 10 bases from J; bases unmatched to any gene: 7. The CDR3 DNA reads TGTGCCACCGGACTAGCGGGAGTGCTAGAGCAGTTCTTC. Translated, it gives CATGLAGVLEQFF.

This clonotype was seen at least ten times. V gene TRBV7-2 combines with J gene TRBJ1-1, with 10 bases matching TRBD1. Losses at the gene ends were 3 bases for V and 7 bases for J; bases not matched to a gene: 5. The CDR3 is 14 residues long. Germline-derived CDR1 and CDR2 are SGHTA and FQGNSA. CDR3 protein: CASSLTGGRIEAFF. CDR3 nucleotides: TGTGCCAGCAGCTTGACAGGGGGCCGGATTGAAGCTTTCTTT.

This clonotype was observed at least ten times. This chain joins TRBV11-1 and TRBJ1-1; D call uncertain. The CDR3 extends over 14 amino acids. Germline CDR1 is SGHAT and CDR2 is FQDESV (reference sequence). The V gene lost 3 bases and the J gene lost 4 bases, with 12 bases spanning the gap. CDR3 protein: CASSFRSGGTEAFF. DNA of the CDR3: TGTGCCAGCAGCTTTAGGTCCGGCGGCACTGAAGCTTTCTTT.

Worth noting for this clonotype: One base away lies a much larger clone, so this may be a sequencing read error. The chain has TRBV20-1 and TRBJ2-1; D assignment may be TRBD1 or TRBD2 (6 bases each). The CDR3 covers 13 residues. Germline CDR1 reads DFQATT; CDR2 reads SNEGSKA (reference sequence). As DNA, the CDR3 is TGCAGTGCTAGCAGTTGGGGGGCGAATGAGCCGTTCTTC. It translates to CSASSWGANEPFF.

Worth noting for this clonotype: With a much larger clone just one base away, this may be a read error. The chain uses TRBV12-3 or TRBV12-4 and TRBJ2-1, with D perhaps matching TRBD2 (5 bases). There are 15 residues in the CDR3. The CDR3 DNA follows: TGTTCCAGCAGTTTCGGGATCCCCGGCTTCAATGAGCAGTTCTTC. Its translation: CSSSFGIPGFNEQFF.

To note about this clonotype: A much larger clone is a single base away; this may be a read error. The chain employs TRBV18 and TRBJ2-5, with no clear D. This CDR3 region has 14 residues. CDR1 and CDR2 from the germline V gene are KGHSH and LQKENI. This chain's CDR3 is CDSFSSVSVETQYF. CDR3 sequence (DNA): TGTGACAGCTTCAGCTCGGTATCGGTAGAGACCCAGTACTTC.

With regard to this clonotype: Since a much larger clone is just one base distant, this may be a read error. V usage is TRBV5-1 and J usage is TRBJ2-5; perhaps TRBD2 as D (5 bases). Trimming cost V 4 bases and J 1 base, with 17 bases left between them. Germline V gives CDR1 SGHRS, CDR2 YFSETQ. The CDR3 runs to 16 residues. The CDR3 DNA follows: TGCGCCAGCAGCCTGGACGCGAGAGGGTCCCAAGAGACCCAGTACTTC. It translates to CASSLDARGSQETQYF.

This clonotype was observed many times. This chain connects TRBV7-2 to TRBJ2-7, with 10 bases fitting TRBD2. The CDR3 covers 16 residues. CDR1 and CDR2 (germline): SGHTA, FQGNSA. With 5 bases clipped from V and 4 bases from J, the junction kept 11 bases outside the gene matches. CDR3 nucleotides: TGTGCCAGCAGCCCCCTAGCGGGGGCCATTTTTTACGAGCAGTACTTC. It codes for CASSPLAGAIFYEQYF.

This clonotype showed up many times. This rearrangement joins TRBV15 to TRBJ2-3; the D gene is possibly TRBD1 (6 bases). Germline V CDR1 and CDR2: LNHNV, YYDKDF (reference sequence). The CDR3 totals 14 residues. Trimming cost V 6 bases and J 4 bases, with 14 bases left between them. The CDR3 DNA follows: TGTGCCACCAGATCGAACAGGGCGGCAGATACGCAGTATTTT. Protein sequence: CATRSNRAADTQYF.

CDR3: CASSLWSGGYNEQFF. The CDR3 DNA sequence: TGCGCCAGCAGCTTGTGGAGCGGGGGCTACAATGAGCAGTTCTTC. The chain carries TRBV5-1 and TRBJ2-1, with TRBD2 identical over 8 bases. Trimming at V came to 1 base and at J to 3 bases, leaving 3 bases not matched to a gene. Germline V gene data show CDR1 as SGHRS and CDR2 as YFSETQ. This CDR3 spans 15 amino acids.

The genes are TRBV11-2 and TRBJ1-1; weak D call: TRBD1 (6 bases). V lost 4 bases, J lost 1 base, and 10 bases lay in between. Germline CDR1 reads SGHAT; CDR2 reads FQNNGV. The CDR3 runs 14 residues. The CDR3 DNA is TGTGCCAGCAGCTCCACAGGGACGAACACTGAAGCTTTCTTT. Amino acids: CASSSTGTNTEAFF.

This clonotype was counted ten times or more. This chain joins TRBV7-9 and TRBJ2-1, with D possibly matching TRBD2 (7 bases). This CDR3 is built from 14 residues. The V and J ends lost 2 bases and 9 bases respectively, with 14 bases between them. The germline gives CDR1 SEHNR, CDR2 FQNEAQ (reference sequence). The CDR3 coding sequence is TGTGCCAGCAGCTTACCGGGGGGCGCGAGTGAGCAGTTCTTC. This sequence encodes CASSLPGGASEQFF.

This clonotype was found many times. This chain links TRBV5-1 with TRBJ1-2, with D possibly being TRBD1 (5 bases). Between the trimmed V and J ends, which lost 5 bases and 6 bases, there was a span of 14 bases. Per germline, CDR1 SGHRS and CDR2 YFSETQ. The CDR3 is made up of 13 amino acids. The CDR3 loop reads CASRPGTGNGYTF. CDR3 nucleotide sequence: TGCGCCAGCAGACCCGGGACGGGAAATGGCTACACCTTC.

This clonotype was seen many times. The genes are TRBV5-1 and TRBJ2-7; 7 bases are shared with TRBD1. Germline CDR1 reads SGHRS; CDR2 reads YFSETQ. V shed 1 base and J 0 bases; nucleotides not matched to a gene: 4. This CDR3 has 15 residues. CDR3 nucleotides: TGCGCCAGCAGCTTGCCCCGGGACAGCTCCTACGAGCAGTACTTC. Protein: CASSLPRDSSYEQYF.

This clonotype was observed many times. J is TRBJ2-2 and V is TRBV5-1, with D perhaps TRBD2 (6 bases). Germline V gene lookup returns CDR1 SGHRS and CDR2 YFSETQ. This CDR3 spans 15 amino acids. The ends were cut back, 1 base at V and 1 base at J, with 8 bases in the middle. The CDR3 protein is CASSLFGGNTGELFF. The CDR3, as DNA: TGCGCCAGCAGCTTGTTCGGGGGGAACACCGGGGAGCTGTTTTTT.

In this sample, this clonotype turned up many times. The chain couples TRBV4-3 to TRBJ2-3; 11 bases are a match to TRBD2. The germline CDR1 and CDR2 sequences are LGHNA and YSLEER. This CDR3 spans 17 amino acids. V was clipped by 1 base and J by 2 bases; unmatched bases: 5. The CDR3 sequence: CASSQVVAGGITDTQYF. In DNA, the CDR3 is TGCGCCAGCAGCCAAGTGGTAGCGGGAGGGATCACAGATACGCAGTATTTT.

This clonotype was seen many times. The rearrangement joins TRBV7-9 to TRBJ2-7, with TRBD2 matching 11 bases. This CDR3 region has 15 residues. Trimming at V came to 8 bases and at J to 2 bases, leaving 8 bases not matched to a gene. Per germline, CDR1 SEHNR and CDR2 FQNEAQ (reference sequence). Written as DNA, the CDR3 is TGTGCCAGCCGACTCGGGACTAGCGGTCCCTACGAGCAGTACTTC. Its translation is CASRLGTSGPYEQYF.

This clonotype was seen many times. This chain connects TRBV5-1 to TRBJ2-4, with D possibly TRBD1 on 6 matching bases. This CDR3 region has 13 residues. CDR1 SGHRS and CDR2 YFSETQ come from the germline V gene. Trimming took 4 bases from V and 10 from J, leaving 15 bases between them. The chain's CDR3 is CASSSLTQGIQYF. The CDR3, as DNA: TGCGCCAGCAGCAGCCTAACACAGGGTATTCAGTACTTC.

This clonotype was detected ten times or more. V is TRBV6-1 and J is TRBJ2-1; the match to TRBD2 covers 11 bases. The CDR3 is made up of 16 amino acids. Germline CDR1 reads MNHNS; CDR2 reads SASEGT. J lost 3 bases, V lost 2 bases, and 3 bases had no gene match. The CDR3 spells CASSEFSGGGYNEQFF. The CDR3 nucleotides are TGTGCCAGCAGTGAATTTAGCGGGGGGGGCTACAATGAGCAGTTCTTC.

This clonotype was found many times. The chain links TRBV12-3 or TRBV12-4 to TRBJ2-7, with D tentatively TRBD2 (6 bases). There are 16 residues in the CDR3. With 5 bases removed from V and 0 bases from J, the gap between germline ends came to 17 bases. CDR3 region: CASSALNLGGSYEQYF. CDR3 bases: TGTGCCAGCAGTGCGTTAAACCTGGGGGGCTCCTACGAGCAGTACTTC.

The sample holds many counts of this clonotype. The V and J genes are TRBV9 and TRBJ2-2, with D perhaps matching TRBD2 (6 bases). This CDR3 has 14 residues. The germline V and J ends were trimmed by 3 bases and 9 bases, with 15 bases remaining between them. CDR1 and CDR2 (germline): SGDLS, YYNGEE. The DNA for the CDR3 is TGTGCCAGCAGCGCCCGGACGGGAGTCTGGGAGCTGTTTTTT. This codes for CASSARTGVWELFF.

This clonotype was recorded only once. CDR3 nucleotides: TGCAGTGCTAGTCTTAGCGGGGCCTACGAGCAGTACTTC. It yields the protein CSASLSGAYEQYF. The gene calls are TRBV20-1 and TRBJ2-7; 8 positions agree with TRBD2. The CDR3 loop spans 13 amino acids. The J segment lost 2 bases and the V segment lost 3 bases, leaving 3 bases of the junction unmatched. Per germline, CDR1 DFQATT and CDR2 SNEGSKA (reference sequence).

The sample holds many counts of this clonotype. The chain has TRBV5-1 and TRBJ2-7; 11 bases fit TRBD1. V lost 1 base, J lost 1 base, and 10 bases stayed unmatched. The germline gives CDR1 SGHRS, CDR2 YFSETQ. CDR3 length equals 18 residues. The CDR3 reads CASSLNLPGQGGSYEQYF. The DNA of the CDR3 is TGCGCCAGCAGCTTGAACTTACCGGGACAGGGGGGATCCTACGAGCAGTACTTC.

This clonotype appeared a single time. One end of the junction fails to match germline, which may point to a read error. The V gene is TRBV5-1, the J gene TRBJ2-1; 12 positions agree with TRBD2. The CDR3 contains 16 residues. The V gene's germline CDR1 is SGHRS and CDR2 YFSETQ. Here the CDR3 DNA reads TGCGCCAGCAGCTCCGGGTCTAGCGGGAGGGCTCATGAGCACTTCTTC. It translates to CASSSGSSGRAHEHFF.